The TCR beta chain described here comes from a study of blood T cell repertoires in COVID-19 (TCRdb year 2020). At the level of the whole study: Collaborator samples came from the United States, Italy and Spain and covered acute and convalescent phases of COVID-19. The material from the prospective study consisted of cDNA or gDNA derived from T cells, B-cell-depleted T cells, or PBMCs. The dataset comprised deeply sampled blood TCRbeta repertoires from subjects exposed to, actively infected with, or recovered from COVID-19. The repertoires were released in a freely available public database meant as a resource for research on the immune response to SARS-CoV-2. The samples were drawn from two sources: the first 160 participants of the ongoing ImmuneRACE study, and about 1,300 subjects contributed by 6 global collaborators. The sample metadata nearly always contained a de-identified subject ID, COVID-19 status, age in years and sex. Where available, HLA class I and class II types were taken from metadata supplied by the sample provider and were not determined by assay-based typing.

At one collaborating source in Seattle, patients were enrolled during active infection and were followed longitudinally through the course of disease. Collaborating institutions collected whole blood in K2EDTA tubes following their own protocols. Collaborator samples were shipped for TCRbeta analysis as frozen whole blood, isolated PBMCs, or DNA extracted from either sample type. V is trimmed back by 5 bases and J by 4 bases, and the junction contains 8 bases that no gene match accounts for. Per the germline V gene, SGHTA is the CDR1 and FQGNSA is the CDR2. From the cysteine through the phenylalanine, the CDR3 covers 15 amino acids. Only the CDR3 region is kept as DNA, spanning 45 bases read in frame from base 1. What the authors observed across the whole study: How much clinical and demographic metadata was included differed by source and by participant, and the metadata was provided uncurated.

With regard to this clone: Its cognate antigen has yet to be identified. No much larger clonotype is one base removed from it; base qualities were not supplied.

TCRbeta CDR3 regions were amplified from genomic DNA using the immunoSEQ Assay, a bias-controlled multiplex PCR. In the original analysis: The number of nucleated cells in each sample was estimated from the amplification of reference gene primers within the assay. To quantify the absolute abundance of each unique TCRbeta CDR3 rearrangement, sequence reads were collapsed and filtered. For each sample, productive Simpson clonality was calculated by taking the square root of Simpson's diversity index across productive rearrangements. TCRdb stores this immuneACCESS table with in-frame sequences only. Part of the clones is absent; in the studies checked, under half of the shortfall reflects unresolved V genes, and no reason is known for the rest. V and J calls and clone size are as listed in that table; D and trimming were resolved from the DNA. The sample table holds under 250,000 clones, of which 86% were seen once. The ten largest make up 5% to 7% of the sample.

This clonotype originated in a woman of 80 years or more with COVID-19, enrolled during active disease. Material for sequencing was peripheral blood. The V and J segments used are TRBV7-2 and TRBJ1-2; the central 9 bases match TRBD1. The CDR3 region reads CASSTRTGDIYGYTF. The nucleotides are TGTGCCAGCAGCACCCGGACAGGGGACATCTATGGCTACACCTTC. The full variable domain, completed from the reference TRBV7-2 and TRBJ1-2 proteins outside the CDR3, reads GAGVSQSPSNKVTEKGKDVELRCDPISGHTALYWYRQSLGQGLEFLIYFQGNSAPDKSGLPSDRFSAERTGGSVSTLTIQRTQQEDSAVYLCASSTRTGDIYGYTFGSGTRLTVV.